The clone carrying this T cell receptor (beta chain) was counted a few times. The data are from a study of T cells in Graves' hyperthyroidism and ophthalmopathy. V lost 0 bases and J 4 bases, leaving 10 bases between the germline ends. CDR3 length: 14 residues. In germline, CDR1 is SGHDT, CDR2 YYEEEE. From RNA transcripts, TCR beta CDR3 regions were amplified. The TCR CDR3 first-round RT-PCR relied on the HTBI primer set. MiXCR, run by TCRdb on the multiplex PCR reads, gives a single entry per CDR3 protein. In the table there are about 560,000 distinct CDR3 sequences, approximately 14% of which are singletons.

The receptor's source is a woman in her forties with Graves' hyperthyroidism. Sequenced material: blood. The genes are TRBV5-6 and TRBJ1-2; no clear D. The CDR3: CASSLGSVGYGYTF. CDR3 sequence (DNA): TGTGCCAGCAGCTTGGGGAGCGTCGGCTATGGCTACACCTTC.